This record looks at one T cell receptor beta chain sequence and its context. The antigen is unknown. From germline, CDR1 is SGHAT and CDR2 FQNNGV. The CDR3 has 15 amino acids. With 5 bases removed from V and 3 bases from J, the gap between germline ends came to 15 bases. The table came from immunoSEQ multiplex PCR; TCRdb's copy has only in-frame clones and leaves some out. Of about 3,300 clones in the sample, about 14% were seen once. The data are from a study of tumour-infiltrating T cells in Burkitt lymphoma. Overall study: Patients covered every epidemiological subtype of Burkitt lymphoma. Overall and progression-free survival were predicted by productive clonality. The study's findings and limits: Many Burkitt lymphoma patients shared several public clonotypes.

The chain uses TRBV11-2 and TRBJ2-3; unclear D gene. The source material was tumor tissue. The sequence was collected from a human donor with Burkitt lymphoma. The CDR3 bases are TGTGCCAGCAGCGCCGTTAGGGATGGGACAGATACGCAGTATTTT. It encodes CASSAVRDGTDTQYF.